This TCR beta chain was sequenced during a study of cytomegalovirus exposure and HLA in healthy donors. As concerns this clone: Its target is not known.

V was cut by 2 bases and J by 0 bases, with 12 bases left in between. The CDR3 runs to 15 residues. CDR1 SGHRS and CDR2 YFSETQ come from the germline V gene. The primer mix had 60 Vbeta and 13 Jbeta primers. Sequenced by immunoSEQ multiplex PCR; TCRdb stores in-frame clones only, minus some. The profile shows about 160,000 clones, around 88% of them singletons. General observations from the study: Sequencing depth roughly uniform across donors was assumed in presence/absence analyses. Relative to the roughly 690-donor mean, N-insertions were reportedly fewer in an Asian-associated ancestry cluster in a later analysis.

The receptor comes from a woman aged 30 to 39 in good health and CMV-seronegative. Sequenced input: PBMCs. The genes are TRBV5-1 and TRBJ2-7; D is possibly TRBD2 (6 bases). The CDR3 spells CASSFGLGSSYEQYF. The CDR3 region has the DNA TGCGCCAGCAGCTTCGGTCTCGGGAGCTCCTACGAGCAGTACTTC.